This is a list of T cell receptor beta chains from one sample in a study of blood T cells in healthy people across ages. TCRdb reprocessed the 5' RACE reads via MiXCR and lists one record per CDR3 protein. Among around 1,900,000 distinct CDR3 sequences listed, roughly two fifths were seen once. Specimen: blood. The receptors come from a human donor in good health. CDR3s include the opening cysteine and the closing phenylalanine or tryptophan. D genes are given only for firm matches. Not every row has a clone size; where given, it reads once, few, many or a size class.

TRBJ2-1,once,TRBV7-2,TRBD2,CASSSGGNSYEQFF,TGTGCCAGCAGCTCCGGGGGGAATTCCTATGAGCAGTTCTTC
TRBJ2-7,many,TRBV7-9,NA,CASSLETGSYEQYF,TGTGCCAGCAGCTTAGAGACAGGATCCTACGAGCAGTACTTC
TRBJ2-7,few,TRBV9,TRBD1,CASSVSGTGVGEQYF,TGTGCCAGCAGCGTTTCCGGGACAGGGGTGGGCGAGCAGTACTTC
TRBJ2-1,few,TRBV5-1,NA,CASSPSIGGTIYNEQFF,TGCGCCAGCAGCCCCTCAATAGGGGGGACCATCTACAATGAGCAGTTCTTC
TRBJ1-2,few,TRBV7-8,NA,CASSHISDSPVGYTF,TGTGCCAGCAGCCATATATCGGACAGCCCAGTAGGCTACACCTTC
TRBJ1-5,NA,TRBV28,NA,CASSLRGFYQPQHF,TGTGCCAGCAGTTTAAGAGGGTTTTATCAGCCCCAGCATTTT
TRBJ2-3,NA,TRBV15,NA,CATRAGDTQYF,TGTGCCACCAGAGCGGGAGATACGCAGTATTTT
TRBJ2-4,NA,TRBV28,TRBD1,CASNGQEGAKNIQYF,TGTGCCAGCAACGGACAGGAAGGAGCCAAAAACATTCAGTACTTC
TRBJ2-6,many,TRBV12-3/TRBV12-4,NA,CASLLSGANVLTF,TGTGCCAGCCTTCTCTCTGGGGCCAACGTCCTGACTTTC
TRBJ2-7,NA,TRBV12-3/TRBV12-4,NA,CASADHYEQYF,TGTGCCAGCGCCGACCACTACGAGCAGTACTTC
TRBJ2-7,many,TRBV29-1,NA,CSVRLQSEQYF,TGCAGCGTGCGTCTCCAGTCGGAGCAGTACTTC
TRBJ1-1,NA,TRBV7-2,NA,CASSKPGPLGGRTEAFF,TGTGCCAGCAGCAAACCCGGGCCCTTGGGGGGGAGGACTGAAGCTTTCTTT
TRBJ1-5,NA,TRBV28,TRBD1,CASRRDSYQPQHF,TGTGCCAGCAGGAGGGACAGCTATCAGCCCCAGCATTTT
TRBJ2-7,few,TRBV25-1,NA,CASSPKYGTYEQYF,TGTGCCAGCAGTCCAAAGTACGGAACCTACGAGCAGTACTTC
TRBJ2-4,NA,TRBV6-1,TRBD1,CASSRYRTGTLAKNIQYF,TGTGCCAGCAGCCGCTACCGGACAGGAACCCTAGCCAAAAACATTCAGTACTTC
TRBJ2-7,many,TRBV4-3,NA,CASSQSTRASYEQYF,TGCGCCAGCAGCCAATCAACCCGGGCCTCCTACGAGCAGTACTTC
TRBJ2-5,NA,TRBV4-1,TRBD2,CASSPGLREGLGTQYF,TGCGCCAGCAGCCCAGGTCTCAGGGAGGGGCTGGGGACCCAGTACTTC
TRBJ2-3,NA,TRBV12-3/TRBV12-4,TRBD1,CASSYDRVGDTQYF,TGTGCCAGCAGCTACGACAGGGTGGGAGATACGCAGTATTTT
TRBJ1-5,NA,TRBV7-8,TRBD1,CASSPWEGANNQPQHF,TGTGCCAGCAGTCCTTGGGAGGGGGCTAACAATCAGCCCCAGCATTTT
TRBJ1-2,few,TRBV11-2,TRBD1,CASSWDSRYGYTF,TGTGCCAGCAGCTGGGACAGTCGGTATGGCTACACCTTC
TRBJ1-2,few,TRBV30,NA,CAWKAGYGYTF,TGTGCCTGGAAAGCGGGGTATGGCTACACCTTC
TRBJ2-1,few,TRBV20-1,TRBD2,CSARVSGGINEQFF,TGCAGTGCTAGGGTCAGCGGGGGAATAAATGAGCAGTTCTTC
TRBJ2-1,NA,TRBV20-1,TRBD1,CSALSGRGPVRGNEQFF,TGCAGTGCTCTTAGCGGCAGGGGGCCGGTTAGGGGGAATGAGCAGTTCTTC
TRBJ2-3,NA,TRBV5-1,NA,CASSSQTGQSTFADTQYF,TGCGCCAGCAGCTCCCAGACCGGACAGAGCACCTTTGCGGATACGCAGTATTTT
TRBJ1-5,NA,TRBV4-1,TRBD1,CASSQEGTGRMAQHF,TGCGCCAGCAGCCAAGAGGGGACAGGGCGCATGGCCCAGCATTTT
TRBJ1-5,few,TRBV19,TRBD1,CASSAETGGFQPQHF,TGTGCCAGTAGTGCAGAAACAGGGGGCTTTCAGCCCCAGCATTTT
TRBJ1-5,NA,TRBV7-2,NA,CASSFNNNQPQHF,TGTGCCAGCAGCTTTAATAATAATCAGCCCCAGCATTTT
TRBJ1-2,NA,TRBV3-1,TRBD1,CASSRAGTGGADGYTF,TGTGCCAGCAGCCGAGCCGGGACAGGGGGCGCGGATGGCTACACCTTC